This TCR beta chain was recovered during a study of T cell changes during pregnancy in multiple sclerosis. Measured with immunoSEQ multiplex PCR; TCRdb has only the in-frame clones, and not every one. The data hold around 32,000 clones, with roughly nine tenths observed a single time. This clone was counted many times. Trimming cost V 3 bases and J 2 bases, with 15 bases left between them. This CDR3 region has 15 residues. The germline V gene encodes CDR1 SGHDT and CDR2 YYEEEE. This clonotype originated in a female donor with multiple sclerosis, enrolled in a pregnancy study. The genes are TRBV5-6 and TRBJ2-7; D may be TRBD1 (6 bases). Source: CD8+ T cells from peripheral blood mononuclear cells, taken in the third trimester of pregnancy. The CDR3 DNA is TGTGCCAGCAGCTCCCGCTGGACAGCAGCCTACGAGCAGTACTTC. Its translation is CASSSRWTAAYEQYF.